One sample yielded the 4 T cell receptor beta chains listed below, sequenced in a study of blood T cell repertoires in COVID-19. Sequenced by immunoSEQ multiplex PCR; TCRdb stores in-frame clones only, minus some. The table includes 110,000 to 150,000 clones, approximately 90% detected once. Sequences were obtained from peripheral blood. The receptors derive from a man aged 55-75 years with active or convalescent COVID-19.

CDR3 nucleotides: TGTGCCAGCAGCCAAGTGGGGGCGAATCAGCCCCAGCATTTT. Residues: CASSQVGANQPQHF. The chain has TRBV3-1 (or the pseudogene TRBV3-2) and TRBJ1-5, with a possible D match to TRBD1 (6 bases). The CDR3 contains 14 residues. Trimming took 1 base from V and 4 from J, leaving 8 bases between them. CDR1 is LGHDT and CDR2 is YNNKEL in the germline V gene (reference sequence).

V is TRBV7-6 and J is TRBJ1-2; D remains unclear. The CDR3 totals 15 residues. Germline lookup yields CDR1 SGHVS and CDR2 FNYEAQ. V lost 5 bases and J lost 7, with 20 bases in between. The CDR3 sequence is CASSEGGGNEGGYTF. The CDR3 DNA sequence: TGTGCCAGCAGCGAGGGAGGAGGCAACGAAGGTGGCTACACCTTC. Variable domain in full (rest from reference TRBV7-6 and TRBJ1-2): GAGVSQSPRYKVTKRGQDVALRCDPISGHVSLYWYRQALGQGPEFLTYFNYEAQQDKSGLPNDRFSAERPEGSISTLTIQRTEQRDSAMYRCASSEGGGNEGGYTFGSGTRLTVV.

V is TRBV7-2 and J is TRBJ2-5; D is unclear. The CDR3 has 14 amino acids. CDR1 and CDR2 (germline): SGHTA, FQGNSA. The V gene lost 1 base and the J gene lost 2 bases, with 8 bases spanning the gap. The CDR3 reads CASSLGRQQETQYF. The CDR3 region has the DNA TGTGCCAGCAGCTTAGGTCGTCAGCAAGAGACCCAGTACTTC.

V and J are TRBV2 and TRBJ2-3, with D possibly TRBD2 on 6 matching bases. Between the trimmed V and J ends, which lost 5 bases and 1 base, there was a span of 13 bases. From germline, CDR1 is SNHLY and CDR2 FYNNEI. The CDR3 has 15 amino acids. CDR3 sequence: CASSPRRGGTDTQYF. Written as DNA, the CDR3 is TGTGCCAGCAGTCCAAGGCGGGGCGGCACAGATACGCAGTATTTT.